These T cell receptor beta chains were read from a single sample in a study of T cell responses to AZD1222 COVID-19 vaccine. TCRdb's copy holds only in-frame clones and misses some; the assay was immunoSEQ multiplex PCR. The table lists some 96,000 clones, around nine tenths of them singletons. The sample here was peripheral blood, taken on day 0 of AZD1222 vaccination. The origin of the receptors is an adult in good health. The conserved cysteine and the conserved F or W are not part of the CDR3 here. The order of the fields is J gene, V gene, clone size, CDR3 protein. Clone size is given for some rows only: seen once, a few or many times, or a class if the clone is expanded.

>TRBJ2-1|TRBV28|NA
ASTKLVRNNEQF
>TRBJ1-1|TRBV19|NA
ASSIGGRGLDTEAF
>TRBJ1-4|TRBV6-1|once
ASSEYQGATNEKLF
>TRBJ1-5|TRBV6-7|NA
ASSYPNGQDQPQH
>TRBJ1-2|TRBV5-5|NA
ASSLVITSGDYT
>TRBJ1-5|TRBV6-5|NA
ASSYPDSSNQPQH
>TRBJ2-6|TRBV6-5|NA
ASSRRTGGANVLT
>TRBJ1-6|TRBV3-1/TRBV3-2|NA
ASSLWAGRGSPLH
>TRBJ2-7|TRBV4-1|few
ASSQEEGSSYEQY
>TRBJ1-2|TRBV5-1|NA
ASSLVGDYGYT
>TRBJ2-7|TRBV5-6|NA
ASSVIGLVSYEQY
>TRBJ2-3|TRBV2|NA
ASRERLTSTDTQY
>TRBJ2-3|TRBV2|NA
ASNWDSSTDTQY
>TRBJ2-7|TRBV6-1|NA
ASSEDQGEGIREQY
>TRBJ1-5|TRBV28|once
ASKSEGQPQH
>TRBJ1-4|TRBV4-2|NA
ASSTTGQGDAKLF
>TRBJ1-2|TRBV5-5|NA
ASIQFTVDTDDRGYT
>TRBJ2-5|TRBV14|NA
ASSQVEKTQY
>TRBJ2-7|TRBV6-5|NA
ASRNRAPYEQY
>TRBJ1-1|TRBV29-1|NA
SVEGHLNTEAF
>TRBJ1-4|TRBV19|NA
ASSIGQATNEKLF
>TRBJ1-3|TRBV19|NA
ASSTRQGLSGNTIY
>TRBJ2-6|TRBV7-9|NA
ASSIRDRGLGANVLT
>TRBJ1-1|TRBV6-5|NA
ASSYVRVYTEAF
>TRBJ2-5|TRBV29-1|few
SVEAIQEQETQY
>TRBJ1-3|TRBV30|once
AWTGQTYSGNTIY
>TRBJ1-2|TRBV2|NA
ASSEGGNYGYT
>TRBJ2-2|TRBV5-1|NA
ASRKAGGPGTGELF
>TRBJ1-1|TRBV6-5|NA
ASSYSGGTNTEAF
>TRBJ1-6|TRBV5-4|NA
ASSSGTGGNSPLH
>TRBJ2-3|TRBV5-4|NA
ASSRPGQGITDTQY
>TRBJ2-3|TRBV7-2|NA
ASSGPFTDTQY
>TRBJ2-3|TRBV9|NA
ASSPGLAVTDTQY
>TRBJ2-7|TRBV4-2|NA
ASSQVGRQGQSREQY
>TRBJ1-2|TRBV7-2|NA
ASSLFAGEDGYT
>TRBJ1-2|TRBV5-4|NA
ASSYGTGDFFGYT
>TRBJ1-2|TRBV5-1|NA
ASSLAATGKVGYT
>TRBJ1-6|TRBV28|once
ATSLMRYNSPLH
>TRBJ2-6|TRBV19|NA
ASGRGQGMVLNSGANVLT
>TRBJ2-7|TRBV7-7|NA
ASSVGQGLYEQY
>TRBJ1-3|TRBV7-2|NA
ASSLTSRNTIY
>TRBJ2-2|TRBV23-1|NA
ASGVADNTGELF
>TRBJ2-7|TRBV7-6|NA
ASSSPLTSGRAYEQY
>TRBJ2-1|TRBV7-2|NA
ASSVGWDSWQF
>TRBJ2-7|TRBV11-3|NA
ASSPRGSGQGADEQY
>TRBJ2-7|TRBV27|NA
ASSSFAGYEQY
>TRBJ2-1|TRBV19|NA
ASRLRPGQGLNEQF
>TRBJ2-7|TRBV5-4|once
ASSLELAGGPHEQY
>TRBJ1-2|TRBV2|few
ASRSGAWNYGYT
>TRBJ2-1|TRBV4-2|NA
ASRPSGQGNEQF
>TRBJ2-7|TRBV5-6|NA
ASSLAVYEQY
>TRBJ2-7|TRBV18|NA
ASSHGTTYEQY
>TRBJ1-2|TRBV11-1|once
ASSPQGANGYT
>TRBJ1-3|TRBV10-3|NA
AISARGDGNTIY
>TRBJ2-7|TRBV4-2|NA
ASSKDYSREQY